This T cell receptor (beta chain) was captured by sequencing in a study of lymphopenia after photon versus proton radiotherapy. Study-wide findings and caveats: Better survival with proton therapy was suggested as possible, not demonstrated.

About this clone: What it binds is not known.

TCRdb keeps only in-frame clones here, not all; method: immunoSEQ multiplex PCR. Of 15,000 to 20,000 clones in the sample, 80% to 90% are singletons; the top ten hold 20% to 25%. Sequencing was performed on peripheral blood, taken from a patient treated with proton-based radiotherapy. The sequence was collected from a man between 70 and 80 years old with pancreatic cancer.

The CDR3 protein is CASSVGQSNTEAFF. As DNA, the CDR3 is TGTGCCAGCAGCGTAGGACAGTCGAACACTGAAGCTTTCTTT. V usage is TRBV9 and J usage is TRBJ1-1; D is perhaps TRBD1 (5 bases). Trimming took 0 bases from V and 1 from J, leaving 7 bases between them. In germline, CDR1 is SGDLS, CDR2 YYNGEE. The CDR3 consists of 14 residues.